Listed here are 13 T cell receptor beta chains from one sample, sequenced in a study of blood T cells in healthy people across ages (dated by TCRdb to the mid-2010s). Library construction relied on 5' RACE. Sequenced using an Illumina HiSeq 2500. A second PCR of 7 to 11 cycles was performed with a sample-barcoded 5' primer and a J-beta primer mix. TCRdb reprocessing: public reads trimmed at Q25 with fastp, clones called with MiXCR, in-frame beta chains kept. Every entry covers one CDR3 protein and lists the most common genes and DNA from its rows. Within this sample are about a million distinct CDR3 sequences, with approximately 50% of them counted one time only. About a fifth of the sample is held by the ten biggest clonotypes. Sequenced material: blood. Source of these receptors: a woman between 55 and 75 years old in good health.

This rearrangement joins TRBV7-3 to TRBJ2-7, with TRBD2 as a possible D gene (7 bases). The CDR3 runs 15 residues. CDR1 SGHTA and CDR2 FQGTGA come from the germline V gene. The V gene lost 0 bases and the J gene lost 4 bases, with 13 bases spanning the gap. This CDR3 reads CASSLTGGGQYEQYF. The CDR3 nucleotides read TGTGCCAGCAGCTTAACCGGCGGGGGCCAGTACGAGCAGTACTTC.

This chain connects TRBV6-1 to TRBJ2-1; 7 bases fit TRBD2. V lost 6 bases to trimming and J lost 4 bases; unmatched junction nucleotides: 9. Germline V gene sequence: CDR1 MNHNS, CDR2 SASEGT. The CDR3 covers 15 residues. CDR3 residues: CASSPLAVNYNEQFF. CDR3 coding DNA: TGTGCCAGCAGCCCCCTAGCGGTAAATTACAATGAGCAGTTCTTC.

The chain carries TRBV7-2 and TRBJ2-1, with a possible D match to TRBD2 (6 bases). This CDR3 region has 12 residues. V gave up 5 bases and J gave up 9 bases, with 11 bases separating them. CDR1 SGHTA and CDR2 FQGNSA come from the germline V gene. The CDR3 spells CASSLSGIEQFF. The CDR3 DNA reads TGTGCCAGCAGCCTTAGCGGCATTGAGCAGTTCTTC. Full variable domain (rest looked up from reference TRBV7-2 and TRBJ2-1): GAGVSQSPSNKVTEKGKDVELRCDPISGHTALYWYRQSLGQGLEFLIYFQGNSAPDKSGLPSDRFSAERTGGSVSTLTIQRTQQEDSAVYLCASSLSGIEQFFGPGTRLTVL.

This clonotype has just a few counts. This chain joins TRBV24-1 and TRBJ2-1; weak D call: TRBD1 (5 bases). V was pared by 1 base and J by 10 bases, with 19 bases between. Germline V gives CDR1 KGHDR, CDR2 SFDVKD. This CDR3 has 16 amino acids. CDR3 protein: CATSDFTGVRPHEQFF. CDR3 in DNA: TGTGCCACCAGTGATTTCACAGGAGTGCGGCCCCACGAGCAGTTCTTC.

The genes are TRBV6-5 and TRBJ2-6, with TRBD1 matching over 7 bases. This CDR3 is 19 amino acids long. J lost 3 bases, V lost 0 bases, and 11 bases had no gene match. Germline loops: CDR1 MNHEY, CDR2 SVGAGI. CDR3 in DNA: TGTGCCAGCAGTTACTCGCCCAGGGGGTATTATGGTGGGGCCAACGTCCTGACTTTC. Translating gives CASSYSPRGYYGGANVLTF.

The chain carries TRBV6-5 and TRBJ2-3; the D gene could be TRBD1 or TRBD2 (5 bases each). The ends were cut back, 7 bases at V and 0 bases at J, with 11 bases in the middle. Germline V gene lookup returns CDR1 MNHEY and CDR2 SVGAGI. CDR3 length: 14 amino acids. CDR3 DNA: TGTGCCAGCAATCGAGGGACCAGCACAGATACGCAGTATTTT. It codes for CASNRGTSTDTQYF.

This rearrangement joins TRBV6-1 to TRBJ2-7; TRBD2 agrees at 9 bases. V was clipped by 1 base and J by 3 bases; unmatched bases: 1. This CDR3 contains 14 residues. CDR1 is MNHNS and CDR2 is SASEGT in the germline V gene. CDR3 in DNA: TGTGCCAGCAGTGAAGTTAGCGGGAGCTACGAGCAGTACTTC. This gives the protein CASSEVSGSYEQYF.

This clonotype was seen just once. V and J are TRBV7-9 and TRBJ2-4, with TRBD1 identical over 7 bases. The J call is uncertain, as TRBJ2-5 better fits the DNA end. Germline CDR1 and CDR2: SEHNR and FQNEAQ (reference sequence). The CDR3 is 14 residues long. The chain's CDR3 is CASSSNRGGETQYF. In nucleotides, the CDR3 is TGTGCCAGCAGCTCTAACAGGGGTGGAGAGACCCAGTACTTC.

This clonotype has a handful of counts. The rearrangement links TRBV12-3 or TRBV12-4 to TRBJ1-2, with D possibly being TRBD1 (5 bases). This CDR3 comprises 14 residues. Between the trimmed V and J ends, which lost 6 bases and 5 bases, there was a span of 16 bases. The CDR3 reads CASSHEGTAYGYTF. The CDR3 coding sequence is TGTGCCAGCAGCCACGAAGGGACCGCGTATGGCTACACCTTC.

The chain couples TRBV28 to TRBJ1-2; D might be TRBD1 (5 bases). This CDR3 region has 13 residues. From germline, CDR1 is MDHEN and CDR2 SYDVKM. The V and J ends lost 5 bases and 8 bases respectively, with 15 bases between them. The CDR3 DNA reads as TGTGCCAGCAGTCCGGGCGTAAAGGGGGGCTACACCTTC. This sequence encodes CASSPGVKGGYTF.

This clonotype was recorded at least ten times. This sequence joins TRBV6-1 and TRBJ2-7; either TRBD1 or TRBD2 may fit D (5 bases each). This CDR3 is built from 14 residues. V was cut by 3 bases and J by 0 bases, with 9 bases left in between. Germline values: CDR1 MNHNS, CDR2 SASEGT. The chain's CDR3 is CASSERGVSYEQYF. The CDR3 region has the DNA TGTGCCAGCAGTGAGAGGGGCGTCTCCTACGAGCAGTACTTC.

The chain has TRBV24-1 and TRBJ2-7, with 10 positions matching TRBD2. V lost 1 base to trimming and J lost 3 bases; unmatched junction nucleotides: 5. The CDR3 spans 16 residues. Germline V lookup: CDR1 KGHDR, CDR2 SFDVKD. CDR3 sequence: CATSDLSASGSYEQYF. The CDR3 coding sequence is TGTGCCACCAGTGATTTATCGGCTAGCGGGAGCTACGAGCAGTACTTC.

The V and J genes are TRBV7-3 and TRBJ2-3; D is uncertain. CDR3 length: 13 amino acids. Trimming shortened V by 4 bases and J by 3 bases, and 8 bases separated the two germline ends. From germline, CDR1 is SGHTA and CDR2 FQGTGA. This CDR3 is CASSSLTTDTQYF. CDR3 DNA: TGTGCCAGCAGCTCCTTGACTACAGATACGCAGTATTTT. Filled out from reference TRBV7-3 and TRBJ2-3, the complete variable domain reads GAGVSQTPSNKVTEKGKYVELRCDPISGHTALYWYRQSLGQGPEFLIYFQGTGAADDSGLPNDRFFAVRPEGSVSTLKIQRTERGDSAVYLCASSSLTTDTQYFGPGTRLTVL.